The present entry profiles one TCR beta chain with its context. Its target is unknown. In germline, CDR1 is SGHRS, CDR2 YFSETQ. The CDR3 has 15 amino acids. The source of the sample is a study of T cells expressing NK-cell markers. Looking at the study overall: Sorted CD3+CD56-NKG2C+, CD3+CD56+NKG2C+ and CD3+CD56+NKG2C- T cells supplied the TCR beta repertoires.

General study results and limits: For several donors, these clonotypes were likewise the leading ones in the CD3+CD56-NKG2C+ fraction. A range of 1.0-7.0% of CD8+ T cells consisted of dominant NKG2C+ clonotypes in a handful of donors.

TCRdb re-called the 5' RACE reads and gives one entry per CDR3 protein, without DNA. The specimen's table records 400,000 to 500,000 distinct CDR3 sequences. This rearrangement joins TRBV5-1 to TRBJ1-1. Sequenced sample: blood T cells: a sorted CD56 or NKG2C T cell subset, CD4+ or CD8+ T cells, or bulk PBMC T cells (not recorded which). The origin of this receptor is a woman between 18 and 75 years old in good health. CDR3: CASSLRGQLNTEAFF.